This is a list of T cell receptor beta chains from one sample in a study of PD-1 blockade in classical Hodgkin lymphoma. The method was immunoSEQ multiplex PCR; TCRdb's version includes in-frame clones alone and lacks a portion of them. The table includes about 93,000 clones, just under 80% detected once. The starting material was peripheral blood mononuclear cells (PBMCs), obtained before the fourth cycle of nivolumab. The receptor set was obtained from a human donor with classical Hodgkin lymphoma. Both conserved end residues are part of each CDR3. Fields, in order: D gene, clone size, V gene, J gene, CDR3 length, CDR3 DNA, CDR3 protein. The D gene is left open where the match is weak. Clone size, where shown, is once, few, many, or a class for clones that have expanded.

d_call: NA; clone_size: NA; v_call: TRBV6-5; j_call: TRBJ1-6; cdr3_length: 16; cdr3_nt: TGTGCCAGCAGTTACCCGACCGGGGGAGCAAATTCACCCCTCCACTTT; cdr3_aa: CASSYPTGGANSPLHF
d_call: NA; clone_size: NA; v_call: TRBV11-2; j_call: TRBJ2-3; cdr3_length: 16; cdr3_nt: TGTGCCAGCAGCCCTCGGCTAGTCGCTGACGCAGATACGCAGTATTTT; cdr3_aa: CASSPRLVADADTQYF
d_call: NA; clone_size: few; v_call: TRBV27; j_call: TRBJ2-1; cdr3_length: 16; cdr3_nt: TGTGCCAGCAGTTCCTCCTTGGTAGCGACCTACAATGAGCAGTTCTTC; cdr3_aa: CASSSSLVATYNEQFF
d_call: NA; clone_size: once; v_call: TRBV30; j_call: TRBJ1-4; cdr3_length: 12; cdr3_nt: TGTGCCTGGAGTTACCTATGGGGGACAAAGTTTTTT; cdr3_aa: CAWSYLWGTKFF
d_call: NA; clone_size: NA; v_call: TRBV6-6; j_call: TRBJ1-1; cdr3_length: 12; cdr3_nt: TGTGCCAGCAGCAGGGTTTATCCTGAAGCTTTCTTT; cdr3_aa: CASSRVYPEAFF
d_call: TRBD1; clone_size: NA; v_call: TRBV6-6; j_call: TRBJ2-5; cdr3_length: 12; cdr3_nt: TGTGCCAGCAACAGGGGGCAAGAGACCCAGTACTTC; cdr3_aa: CASNRGQETQYF
d_call: TRBD2; clone_size: NA; v_call: TRBV11-2; j_call: TRBJ2-7; cdr3_length: 16; cdr3_nt: TGTGCCAGCAGCTTAGTGGGCGGGAGTAACCCCTACGAGCAGTACTTC; cdr3_aa: CASSLVGGSNPYEQYF
d_call: NA; clone_size: NA; v_call: TRBV19; j_call: TRBJ2-7; cdr3_length: 12; cdr3_nt: TGTGCCAGTAGTTCGGTCTCCTACGAGCAGTACTTC; cdr3_aa: CASSSVSYEQYF
d_call: NA; clone_size: NA; v_call: TRBV19; j_call: TRBJ1-3; cdr3_length: 13; cdr3_nt: TGTGCCAGTAGTATGGGACACGGAAACACCATATATTTT; cdr3_aa: CASSMGHGNTIYF
d_call: NA; clone_size: NA; v_call: TRBV21-1; j_call: TRBJ1-2; cdr3_length: 15; cdr3_nt: TGTGCCATTGGACAGGGGGAGTGCACTCGGAGCGGCTACACCTTC; cdr3_aa: CAIGQGECTRSGYTF
d_call: NA; clone_size: NA; v_call: TRBV9; j_call: TRBJ1-4; cdr3_length: 14; cdr3_nt: TGTGCCAGCAGCAGGGACGGGACTAATGAAAAACTGTTTTTT; cdr3_aa: CASSRDGTNEKLFF
d_call: NA; clone_size: NA; v_call: TRBV2; j_call: TRBJ1-3; cdr3_length: 15; cdr3_nt: TGTGCCAGCAGCGAGGGGCCTTCCTCTGGAAACACCATATATTTT; cdr3_aa: CASSEGPSSGNTIYF
d_call: NA; clone_size: NA; v_call: TRBV7-9; j_call: TRBJ1-1; cdr3_length: 11; cdr3_nt: TGTGCCAGCAGCCGGGTTTTCGAAGCTTTCTTT; cdr3_aa: CASSRVFEAFF
d_call: TRBD2; clone_size: NA; v_call: TRBV14; j_call: TRBJ2-1; cdr3_length: 17; cdr3_nt: TGTGCCAGCAGCCAAGCCCTGACTAGCGCGAGCTACAATGAGCAGTTCTTC; cdr3_aa: CASSQALTSASYNEQFF
d_call: NA; clone_size: NA; v_call: TRBV10-3; j_call: TRBJ2-7; cdr3_length: 12; cdr3_nt: TGTGCCATCAGTGGGGACGAGTACGAGCAGTACTTC; cdr3_aa: CAISGDEYEQYF
d_call: NA; clone_size: NA; v_call: TRBV2; j_call: TRBJ2-5; cdr3_length: 14; cdr3_nt: TGTGCCAGCACGGGGGAACGTGGATGGGAGACCCAGTACTTC; cdr3_aa: CASTGERGWETQYF
d_call: NA; clone_size: few; v_call: TRBV5-1; j_call: TRBJ1-5; cdr3_length: 14; cdr3_nt: TGCGCCAGCAGCATCGGGACGGGCAATCAGCCCCAGCATTTT; cdr3_aa: CASSIGTGNQPQHF
d_call: TRBD2; clone_size: NA; v_call: TRBV10-3; j_call: TRBJ2-3; cdr3_length: 14; cdr3_nt: TGTGCCACCCGGGGGGGGACTCGCACAGATACGCAGTATTTT; cdr3_aa: CATRGGTRTDTQYF
d_call: TRBD2; clone_size: NA; v_call: TRBV11-1; j_call: TRBJ2-1; cdr3_length: 15; cdr3_nt: TGTGCCAGCAGCCTAGAAGCGGGATCCTACAATGAGCAGTTCTTC; cdr3_aa: CASSLEAGSYNEQFF
d_call: NA; clone_size: NA; v_call: TRBV18; j_call: TRBJ2-5; cdr3_length: 11; cdr3_nt: TGTGCCAGCTCACCAGGGGAGACCCAGTACTTC; cdr3_aa: CASSPGETQYF
d_call: TRBD1; clone_size: NA; v_call: TRBV5-8; j_call: TRBJ1-4; cdr3_length: 16; cdr3_nt: TGTGCCAGCAGCCTCCCCCCGGGACAGGAGAATGAAAAACTGTTTTTT; cdr3_aa: CASSLPPGQENEKLFF
d_call: NA; clone_size: NA; v_call: TRBV9; j_call: TRBJ1-2; cdr3_length: 15; cdr3_nt: TGTGCCAGCAGCGAGACCGACAAGGGACAAGGTGGCTACACCTTC; cdr3_aa: CASSETDKGQGGYTF
d_call: NA; clone_size: NA; v_call: TRBV18; j_call: TRBJ2-2; cdr3_length: 16; cdr3_nt: TGTGCCAGCTCACCATCGGGACTCCGCAACACCGGGGAGCTGTTTTTT; cdr3_aa: CASSPSGLRNTGELFF
d_call: TRBD1; clone_size: NA; v_call: TRBV9; j_call: TRBJ1-1; cdr3_length: 16; cdr3_nt: TGTGCCAGCAGCCCCCAGACAGGGATACTGAACACTGAAGCTTTCTTT; cdr3_aa: CASSPQTGILNTEAFF
d_call: TRBD1; clone_size: once; v_call: TRBV5-6; j_call: TRBJ1-4; cdr3_length: 14; cdr3_nt: TGTGCCAGCAGCTCGACAGGGGAGGGGGAAAAACTGTTTTTT; cdr3_aa: CASSSTGEGEKLFF
d_call: TRBD1; clone_size: NA; v_call: TRBV19; j_call: TRBJ1-1; cdr3_length: 14; cdr3_nt: TGTGCCAGTAGTCCACAGGGGAGGGGCGCTGAAGCTTTCTTT; cdr3_aa: CASSPQGRGAEAFF
d_call: NA; clone_size: NA; v_call: TRBV5-4; j_call: TRBJ2-7; cdr3_length: 13; cdr3_nt: TGTGCCAGCCACGCCTCCCCGGGCTACGAGCAGTACTTC; cdr3_aa: CASHASPGYEQYF
d_call: TRBD1; clone_size: once; v_call: TRBV5-6; j_call: TRBJ1-2; cdr3_length: 16; cdr3_nt: TGTGCCAGCAGCCTAGATGAAGGACAGGGATATGATGGCTACACCTTC; cdr3_aa: CASSLDEGQGYDGYTF
d_call: TRBD1; clone_size: NA; v_call: TRBV7-3; j_call: TRBJ2-1; cdr3_length: 15; cdr3_nt: TGTGCCAGCAGCCCCGGGACAGGGTGGTACAATGAGCAGTTCTTC; cdr3_aa: CASSPGTGWYNEQFF
d_call: TRBD1; clone_size: NA; v_call: TRBV28; j_call: TRBJ2-1; cdr3_length: 14; cdr3_nt: TGTGCCAGCGGCCGGGACAGGGCATACAATGAGCAGTTCTTC; cdr3_aa: CASGRDRAYNEQFF
d_call: TRBD2; clone_size: few; v_call: TRBV7-2; j_call: TRBJ2-1; cdr3_length: 15; cdr3_nt: TGTGCCAGCAGATATGGACTAGCGGGGGACAATGAGCAGTTCTTC; cdr3_aa: CASRYGLAGDNEQFF
d_call: NA; clone_size: NA; v_call: TRBV30; j_call: TRBJ1-6; cdr3_length: 11; cdr3_nt: TGTGCCTGGAGTGTAAATTCACCCCTCCACTTT; cdr3_aa: CAWSVNSPLHF
d_call: TRBD1; clone_size: NA; v_call: TRBV28; j_call: TRBJ2-3; cdr3_length: 15; cdr3_nt: TGTGCCAGCAGTCGCCGGGACAGAGATACAGATACGCAGTATTTT; cdr3_aa: CASSRRDRDTDTQYF
d_call: NA; clone_size: NA; v_call: TRBV5-4; j_call: TRBJ1-2; cdr3_length: 15; cdr3_nt: TGTGCCAGCAGCCCTTCCCGACAGTCCAACTATGGCTACACCTTC; cdr3_aa: CASSPSRQSNYGYTF
d_call: NA; clone_size: NA; v_call: TRBV6-1; j_call: TRBJ2-7; cdr3_length: 13; cdr3_nt: TGTGCCAGCAGGCCGTCGAGCTCCTACGAGCAGTACTTC; cdr3_aa: CASRPSSSYEQYF
d_call: NA; clone_size: NA; v_call: TRBV9; j_call: TRBJ2-1; cdr3_length: 16; cdr3_nt: TGTGCCAGCAGCGTAGGAGCGTATTCGGGGAGGAATGAGCAGTTCTTC; cdr3_aa: CASSVGAYSGRNEQFF
d_call: TRBD1; clone_size: NA; v_call: TRBV9; j_call: TRBJ2-7; cdr3_length: 15; cdr3_nt: TGTGCCAGCAGCGCGTCGGGACAGGAGATCTACGAGCAGTACTTC; cdr3_aa: CASSASGQEIYEQYF
d_call: NA; clone_size: NA; v_call: TRBV5-6; j_call: TRBJ2-3; cdr3_length: 13; cdr3_nt: TGTGCCAGCAGCTTTCTACAGACAGATACGCAGTATTTT; cdr3_aa: CASSFLQTDTQYF
d_call: TRBD1; clone_size: NA; v_call: TRBV7-6; j_call: TRBJ2-3; cdr3_length: 16; cdr3_nt: TGTGCCAGCAGTCTAAGGACAGGGTCCAAGCCAGATACGCAGTATTTT; cdr3_aa: CASSLRTGSKPDTQYF
d_call: TRBD1; clone_size: NA; v_call: TRBV5-6; j_call: TRBJ2-7; cdr3_length: 17; cdr3_nt: TGTGCCAGCAGCTACCGGGACAGGGTTGCACGGAGGTACGAGCAGTACTTC; cdr3_aa: CASSYRDRVARRYEQYF
d_call: TRBD2; clone_size: NA; v_call: TRBV7-6; j_call: TRBJ2-3; cdr3_length: 15; cdr3_nt: TGTGCCAGCAGCTTAGGGACTAGCGGGGGGGCTACGCAGTATTTT; cdr3_aa: CASSLGTSGGATQYF
d_call: NA; clone_size: NA; v_call: TRBV7-9; j_call: TRBJ2-6; cdr3_length: 15; cdr3_nt: TGTGCCAGCAGCCTCGGACAGCTTGGGGCCAACGTCCTGACTTTC; cdr3_aa: CASSLGQLGANVLTF
d_call: TRBD1; clone_size: NA; v_call: TRBV19; j_call: TRBJ1-2; cdr3_length: 14; cdr3_nt: TGTGCCAGTAGCTATCTTGACAGGGGGGATGGCTACACCTTC; cdr3_aa: CASSYLDRGDGYTF
d_call: NA; clone_size: NA; v_call: TRBV5-6; j_call: TRBJ1-3; cdr3_length: 15; cdr3_nt: TGTGCCAGCAGCTTTGGCAGCCGCTCTGGAAACACCATATATTTT; cdr3_aa: CASSFGSRSGNTIYF
d_call: NA; clone_size: few; v_call: TRBV7-9; j_call: TRBJ1-2; cdr3_length: 14; cdr3_nt: TGTGCCAGCAGCTTAGAGGGGCGACACTATGGCTACACCTTC; cdr3_aa: CASSLEGRHYGYTF
d_call: NA; clone_size: few; v_call: TRBV2; j_call: TRBJ1-1; cdr3_length: 13; cdr3_nt: TGTGCCAGCAGTGAAAGGGGGTCCACTGAAGCTTTCTTT; cdr3_aa: CASSERGSTEAFF
d_call: TRBD1; clone_size: few; v_call: TRBV27; j_call: TRBJ2-2; cdr3_length: 14; cdr3_nt: TGTGCCAGCAGGGGACAGGGGTACACCGGGGAGCTGTTTTTT; cdr3_aa: CASRGQGYTGELFF
d_call: NA; clone_size: once; v_call: TRBV2; j_call: TRBJ2-7; cdr3_length: 12; cdr3_nt: TGTGCCAGCAACCCAGGGATTTACGAGCAGTACTTC; cdr3_aa: CASNPGIYEQYF
d_call: NA; clone_size: NA; v_call: TRBV7-2; j_call: TRBJ1-1; cdr3_length: 15; cdr3_nt: TGTGCCAGCAGCTTAGCGGCCGGGACGGGCACTGAAGCTTTCTTT; cdr3_aa: CASSLAAGTGTEAFF